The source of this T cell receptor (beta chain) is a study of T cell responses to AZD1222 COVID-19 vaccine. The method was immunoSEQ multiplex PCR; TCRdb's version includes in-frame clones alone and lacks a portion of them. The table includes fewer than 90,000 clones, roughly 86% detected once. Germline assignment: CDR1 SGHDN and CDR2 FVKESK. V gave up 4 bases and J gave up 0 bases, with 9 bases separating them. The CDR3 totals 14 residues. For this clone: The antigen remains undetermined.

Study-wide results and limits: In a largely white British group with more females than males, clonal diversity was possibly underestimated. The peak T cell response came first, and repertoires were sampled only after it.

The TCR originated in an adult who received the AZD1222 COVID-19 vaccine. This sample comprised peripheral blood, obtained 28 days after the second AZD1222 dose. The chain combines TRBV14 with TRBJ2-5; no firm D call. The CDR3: CASSLSVYQETQYF. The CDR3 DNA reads TGTGCCAGCAGCCTCAGCGTTTACCAAGAGACCCAGTACTTC.